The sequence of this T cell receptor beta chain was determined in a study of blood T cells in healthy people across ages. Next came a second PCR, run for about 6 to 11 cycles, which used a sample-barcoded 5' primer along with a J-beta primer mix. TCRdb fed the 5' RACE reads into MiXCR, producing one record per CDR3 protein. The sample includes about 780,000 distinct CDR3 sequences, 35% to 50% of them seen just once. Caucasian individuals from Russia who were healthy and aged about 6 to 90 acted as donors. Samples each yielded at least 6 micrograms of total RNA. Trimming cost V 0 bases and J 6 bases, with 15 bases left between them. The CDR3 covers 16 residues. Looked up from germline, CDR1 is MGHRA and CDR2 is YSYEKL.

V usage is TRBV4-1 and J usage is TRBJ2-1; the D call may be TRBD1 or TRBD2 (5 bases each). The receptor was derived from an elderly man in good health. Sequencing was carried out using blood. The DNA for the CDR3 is TGCGCCAGCAGCCAAGATCGAGGGGAGTCCCCCAATGAGCAGTTCTTC. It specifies CASSQDRGESPNEQFF.